This T cell receptor beta chain was recorded in a study of glioma-infiltrating T cells. Ten or more counts support this clonotype. Antigen specificity is unknown. TCR alpha and beta CDR3 regions were amplified from RNA using iRepertoire nested multiplex PCR. Input was roughly 100-450 ng of tissue mRNA or PBMC total RNA. From the multiplex PCR reads, TCRdb called clonotypes with MiXCR, one entry per CDR3 protein. The sample consists of about 93,000 distinct CDR3 sequences, 35% to 45% of them appearing once. Overall study results and limits: Above-expected tissue-blood divergence occurred in all gliomas, most in low-grade ones. Very few CDR3 sequences were shared between tissue and blood.

V lost 4 bases to trimming and J lost 2 bases; unmatched junction nucleotides: 8. The germline gives CDR1 MGHDK, CDR2 SYGVNS. This CDR3 contains 18 residues. Sample: glioma tissue, nonneoplastic brain tissue, or PBMCs (not recorded which). The rearrangement links TRBV25-1 to TRBJ2-2; 12 nucleotides match TRBD2. This sequence was found in a human donor with low-grade glioma or glioblastoma, undergoing nonglioma brain surgery, or in good health (not recorded which). The CDR3 region has the DNA TGTGCCAGCAGTGCGCGACGACTAGCGGGGGTTAACACCGGGGAGCTGTTTTTT. Encoded protein: CASSARRLAGVNTGELFF.